Presented here are 23 T cell receptor beta chains from one specimen sequenced in a study of shared clonotypes between healthy human individuals. The assay was immunoSEQ multiplex PCR, and TCRdb's table has in-frame clones only and misses some. The sample carries nearly 750,000 clones, 72% recorded once. The sequenced sample was memory CD4+ T cells sorted from blood. Specified subset: CD45RA-negative fraction. The receptors were sampled from a woman aged 25 to 39 in good health.

J is TRBJ1-1 and V is TRBV7-9, with D uncertain. The CDR3 is 14 residues long. Germline CDR1 SEHNR, CDR2 FQNEAQ (reference sequence). V lost 1 base to trimming and J lost 6 bases, with 12 bases between them. CDR3 loop: CASSLVMGLAEAFF. In DNA form, the CDR3 reads TGTGCCAGCAGCTTAGTAATGGGATTGGCTGAAGCTTTCTTT.

This chain uses TRBV9 with TRBJ2-7, with 8 bases matching TRBD1. Trimming cost V 0 bases and J 6 bases; bases outside gene matches: 2. This CDR3 spans 13 amino acids. Germline V CDR1 and CDR2: SGDLS, YYNGEE. The CDR3 DNA sequence: TGTGCCAGCAGCGTAGCAGGGGGCTTCGAGCAGTACTTC. Translation: CASSVAGGFEQYF.

V usage is TRBV4-1 and J usage is TRBJ1-4, with TRBD1 identical over 11 bases. The germline V gene has CDR1 MGHRA and CDR2 YSYEKL. CDR3 length equals 17 residues. Losses at the gene ends were 0 bases for V and 10 bases for J; bases not matched to a gene: 10. The CDR3 nucleotides read TGCGCCAGCAGCCAAGAAGGGACAGGGGGGTATGGGCGAAAACTGTTTTTT. Amino acid sequence: CASSQEGTGGYGRKLFF.

The sample holds a few counts of this clone. CDR3 protein: CASSLYRGRSNQPQHF. CDR3 DNA: TGTGCCAGCAGCTTATACAGGGGAAGGAGCAATCAGCCCCAGCATTTT. The chain carries TRBV7-9 and TRBJ1-5; TRBD1 agrees at 7 bases. Germline CDR1 is SEHNR and CDR2 is FQNEAQ (reference sequence). The CDR3 runs 16 residues. Trimming cost V 2 bases and J 1 base; bases outside gene matches: 5.

This clone appeared a single time. This chain links TRBV28 with TRBJ1-1; TRBD1 matches 9 bases. CDR1 and CDR2 from the germline V gene are MDHEN and SYDVKM. CDR3 length: 13 amino acids. With V trimmed by 2 bases and J by 7 bases, 2 bases remained unmatched. This chain's CDR3 is CASSLTGGLEAFF. The CDR3 coding sequence is TGTGCCAGCAGTTTAACAGGGGGCCTTGAAGCTTTCTTT.

The chain employs TRBV5-1 and TRBJ2-2; D unresolved. From germline, CDR1 is SGHRS and CDR2 YFSETQ. Trimming took off 3 bases at V and 5 bases at J, with 17 bases between the two ends. This CDR3 is built from 16 residues. The CDR3 sequence is CASSSGNRVRTGELFF. CDR3 nucleotide sequence: TGCGCCAGCAGCTCTGGCAACCGGGTGCGGACCGGGGAGCTGTTTTTT.

This chain joins TRBV28 and TRBJ2-5; D ambiguous. The J call may not be correct, given that the DNA end is closer to TRBJ2-7. Germline CDR1 is MDHEN and CDR2 is SYDVKM. The CDR3 consists of 11 residues. DNA of the CDR3: TGTGCCTCCGCCGCGGCGCGCGAGCAGTACTTC. This sequence encodes CASAAAREQYF.

This clone was counted once. The chain uses TRBV27 and TRBJ1-2; possibly TRBD1 for D (6 bases). The CDR3 spans 15 residues. V dropped 6 bases and J dropped 1 base, with 15 bases sitting between them. Per germline, CDR1 MNHEY and CDR2 SMNVEV (reference sequence). The CDR3 DNA follows: TGTGCCAGCAGAAATACAGGGCTACATAACTATGGCTACACCTTC. The encoded protein is CASRNTGLHNYGYTF.

This chain links TRBV19 with TRBJ1-4, with D uncertain. This CDR3 comprises 15 residues. CDR1 is LNHDA and CDR2 is SQIVND in the germline V gene (reference sequence). Trimming removed 5 bases at V and 6 bases at J, with 16 bases between. The CDR3 coding sequence is TGTGCCAGTAGTGGCTCCCGAGGGAGTTATGAAAAACTGTTTTTT. It is translated as CASSGSRGSYEKLFF.

The rearrangement joins TRBV19 to TRBJ2-1, with 9 bases fitting TRBD2. V dropped 4 bases and J dropped 4; count of bases not matched to a gene: 2. The germline V gene encodes CDR1 LNHDA and CDR2 SQIVND (reference sequence). This CDR3 has 14 amino acids. In nucleotides, the CDR3 is TGTGCCAGTAGTAACCTAGCGGGGTACAATGAGCAGTTCTTC. It is translated as CASSNLAGYNEQFF.

This clone turned up a few times. Different DNA sequences within this sample yield the same CDR3. The J gene is TRBJ2-5, the V gene TRBV7-2, with D hard to call. The CDR3 is made up of 12 amino acids. Per the germline V gene, CDR1 is SGHTA and CDR2 is FQGNSA. V shed 5 bases and J shed 0 bases, with 4 bases lying between them. The CDR3 DNA reads as TGTGCCAGCAGCCCCCACCAAGAGACCCAGTACTTC. It specifies CASSPHQETQYF. The whole variable domain, remainder taken from reference TRBV7-2 and TRBJ2-5, is GAGVSQSPSNKVTEKGKDVELRCDPISGHTALYWYRQSLGQGLEFLIYFQGNSAPDKSGLPSDRFSAERTGGSVSTLTIQRTQQEDSAVYLCASSPHQETQYFGPGTRLLVL.

This chain uses TRBV27 with TRBJ1-1; D is unresolved. This CDR3 has 14 amino acids. Trimming took 6 bases from V and 6 from J, leaving 17 bases between them. Germline V gene sequence: CDR1 MNHEY, CDR2 SMNVEV (reference sequence). CDR3 protein: CASRNGVAGSEAFF. In nucleotides, the CDR3 is TGTGCCAGCAGGAATGGGGTGGCGGGCTCTGAAGCTTTCTTT.

The V gene is TRBV2, the J gene TRBJ1-6; D perhaps matches TRBD1 (5 bases). CDR3 length equals 14 residues. From germline, CDR1 is SNHLY and CDR2 FYNNEI. V lost 0 bases and J 6 bases, leaving 6 bases between the germline ends. The CDR3 is CASSEATANSPLHF. CDR3 in DNA: TGTGCCAGCAGTGAAGCGACAGCTAATTCACCCCTCCACTTT.

The rearrangement joins TRBV6-5 to TRBJ1-5, with 8 bases lining up with TRBD1. After removal of 2 bases from V and 1 base from J, the junction contained 1 base not matched to a gene. There are 15 residues in the CDR3. Germline V gives CDR1 MNHEY, CDR2 SVGAGI. The CDR3 DNA follows: TGTGCCAGCAGTTACCGACAGGGGAGCAATCAGCCCCAGCATTTT. Its protein product is CASSYRQGSNQPQHF.

The V and J genes are TRBV10-3 and TRBJ2-5, with a possible D match to TRBD2 (6 bases). The CDR3 sequence is 13 residues long. CDR1 and CDR2 (germline): ENHRY, SYGVKD. V lost 11 bases to trimming and J lost 3 bases, with 16 bases between them. The CDR3 reads CAPTRSGEETQYF. Written as DNA, the CDR3 is TGTGCCCCCACGCGTAGCGGAGAAGAGACCCAGTACTTC.

The chain joins TRBV5-1 to TRBJ2-7, with a tentative D call TRBD1 (7 bases). V lost 5 bases to trimming and J lost 7 bases, with 19 bases between them. The germline gives CDR1 SGHRS, CDR2 YFSETQ. The CDR3 is 14 residues long. The CDR3 DNA reads as TGCGCCAGCAGGCGGGACAGCCTCCTCGCAGAGCAGTACTTC. Amino acid sequence: CASRRDSLLAEQYF.

This clone was detected only a few times. The chain employs TRBV6-5 and TRBJ2-1, with D perhaps matching TRBD2 (5 bases). This CDR3 comprises 15 residues. Germline CDR1 MNHEY, CDR2 SVGAGI. The V end lost 1 base, the J end lost 4 bases, and 11 bases lay between the germline ends. CDR3 protein: CASSYYLGDYNEQFF. DNA for the CDR3: TGTGCCAGCAGTTACTATCTCGGGGATTACAATGAGCAGTTCTTC.

The chain recombines TRBV6-1 with TRBJ1-5; 7 positions agree with TRBD1. With 5 bases clipped from V and 4 bases from J, the junction kept 5 bases outside the gene matches. The germline V gene encodes CDR1 MNHNS and CDR2 SASEGT. The CDR3 has 14 residues. The CDR3 loop is CASSLGTANQPQHF. CDR3 in DNA: TGTGCCAGCAGTCTAGGGACAGCAAATCAGCCCCAGCATTTT.

This clone occurred many times. The genes are TRBV10-3 and TRBJ1-5; D possibly corresponds to TRBD1 (5 bases). V was pared by 6 bases and J by 5 bases, with 11 bases between. The length of the CDR3 is 13 residues. In germline, CDR1 is ENHRY, CDR2 SYGVKD. In nucleotides, the CDR3 is TGTGCCATCAGCTCTGGGGCAGATCAGCCCCAGCATTTT. Amino acids: CAISSGADQPQHF.

This clone was found a few times. The V gene is TRBV2, the J gene TRBJ1-5; D remains unclear. Germline lookup yields CDR1 SNHLY and CDR2 FYNNEI. The CDR3 spans 14 residues. V lost 1 base, J lost 2 bases, and 6 bases lay in between. The CDR3 reads CASSEVMRNQPQHF. In DNA, the CDR3 is TGTGCCAGCAGTGAAGTCATGCGCAATCAGCCCCAGCATTTT.

The genes are TRBV29-1 and TRBJ2-5; D is perhaps TRBD1 (6 bases). The J call is doubtful: the DNA matches TRBJ2-7 better. CDR3 length: 12 amino acids. Per germline, CDR1 SQVTM and CDR2 ANQGSEA. CDR3 sequence (DNA): TGCAGCGTTAGACAGGCTCGGTACGAGCAGTACTTC. Residues: CSVRQARYEQYF.

This rearrangement joins TRBV4-1 to TRBJ1-2; D is undetermined. Looked up from germline, CDR1 is MGHRA and CDR2 is YSYEKL. Trimming shortened V by 4 bases and J by 5 bases, and 20 bases separated the two germline ends. The CDR3 has 16 amino acids. CDR3 region: CASSPTPGLGPYGYTF. Written as DNA, the CDR3 is TGCGCCAGCAGCCCCACGCCGGGGTTGGGCCCATATGGCTACACCTTC.

The V call is TRBV11-2, the J call TRBJ2-3; 12 nucleotides align to TRBD2. The CDR3 totals 15 residues. Per the germline V gene, CDR1 is SGHAT and CDR2 is FQNNGV. Losses at the gene ends were 7 bases for V and 4 bases for J; bases not matched to a gene: 6. For the CDR3, the DNA is TGTGCCAGCACCCTAGCGGGAGGGAGCCCAGATACGCAGTATTTT. Translation: CASTLAGGSPDTQYF.